This T cell receptor (beta chain) comes out of a study of cytotoxic CD8 clonotypes in ibrutinib-treated CLL. The study, taken as a whole, reports: Shared public clonotypes were rare, and on treatment they either got smaller or stayed the same.

Investigators sought sequencing depths of between 1 in 200,000 and 1 in 1 million T cells. Profiling relied on immunoSEQ multiplex PCR, and the TCRdb table lists in-frame clones only, not all of them. The profile shows some 30,000 clones, about 75% of them singletons. V lost 1 base and J 1 base, leaving 7 bases between the germline ends. Germline assignment: CDR1 KGHSH and CDR2 LQKENI. The CDR3 loop spans 14 amino acids. A note on this clone: Its antigen is not identified.

The sequence derives from a human donor with chronic lymphocytic leukemia. Source: PBMCs, taken after 36 months of ibrutinib treatment. The chain joins TRBV18 to TRBJ1-1; no clear D gene. The chain's CDR3 is CASSPRTKNTEAFF. The DNA for the CDR3 is TGTGCCAGCTCACCACGAACAAAGAACACTGAAGCTTTCTTT. Filled out from reference TRBV18 and TRBJ1-1, the complete variable domain reads NAGVMQNPRHLVRRRGQEARLRCSPMKGHSHVYWYRQLPEEGLKFMVYLQKENIIDESGMPKERFSAEFPKEGPSILRIQQVVRGDSAAYFCASSPRTKNTEAFFGQGTRLTVV.